The clone carrying this T cell receptor beta chain has at least ten counts. The antigen remains unidentified. This sample was included in a study of response to subunit inactivated influenza vaccine. Notes on the study in general: Each seasonal flu vaccination may recruit only limited new T cells, authors suggested.

The CDR3 is made up of 14 amino acids. Germline V gene data show CDR1 as SGHTA and CDR2 as FQGNSA. With 0 bases removed from V and 1 base from J, the gap between germline ends came to 6 bases. In TCRdb, the RT-PCR reads were re-called with MiXCR into one record per CDR3 protein. Altogether 540,000 or so distinct CDR3 sequences are present, under 15% being singletons, with the ten largest covering around 13%. The TCR originated in a man in his fifties who received an inactivated influenza vaccine. The chain couples TRBV7-2 to TRBJ2-5; D unresolved. Sequences were derived from PBMCs from blood, sampled more than 35 days after vaccination. CDR3 nucleotide sequence: TGTGCCAGCAGCTTAGCGCGAGTCCAAGAGACCCAGTACTTC. It translates to CASSLARVQETQYF.